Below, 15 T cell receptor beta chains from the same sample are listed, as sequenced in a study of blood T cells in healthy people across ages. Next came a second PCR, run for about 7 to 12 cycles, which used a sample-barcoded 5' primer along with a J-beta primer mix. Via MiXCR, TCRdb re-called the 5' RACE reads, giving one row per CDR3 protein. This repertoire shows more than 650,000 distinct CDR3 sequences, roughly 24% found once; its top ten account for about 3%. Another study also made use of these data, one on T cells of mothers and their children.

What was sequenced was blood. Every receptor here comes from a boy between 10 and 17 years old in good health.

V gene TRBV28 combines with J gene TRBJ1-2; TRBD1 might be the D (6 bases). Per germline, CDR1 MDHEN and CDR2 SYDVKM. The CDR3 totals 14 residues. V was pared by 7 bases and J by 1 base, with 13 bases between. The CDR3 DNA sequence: TGTGCCAGCACGCCAGGGACAAGTAACTATGGCTACACCTTC. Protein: CASTPGTSNYGYTF.

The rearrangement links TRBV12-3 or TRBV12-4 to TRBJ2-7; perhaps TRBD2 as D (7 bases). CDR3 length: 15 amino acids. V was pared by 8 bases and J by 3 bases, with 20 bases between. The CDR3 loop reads CASASAGGGYYEQYF. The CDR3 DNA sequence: TGTGCCAGCGCGAGCGCTGGCGGGGGCTACTACGAGCAGTACTTC.

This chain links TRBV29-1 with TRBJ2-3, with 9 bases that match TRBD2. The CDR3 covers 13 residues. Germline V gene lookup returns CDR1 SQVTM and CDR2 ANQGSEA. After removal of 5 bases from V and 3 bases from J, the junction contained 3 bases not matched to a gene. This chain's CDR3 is CSVLRGGTDTQYF. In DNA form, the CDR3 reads TGCAGCGTTTTGCGGGGGGGGACAGATACGCAGTATTTT.

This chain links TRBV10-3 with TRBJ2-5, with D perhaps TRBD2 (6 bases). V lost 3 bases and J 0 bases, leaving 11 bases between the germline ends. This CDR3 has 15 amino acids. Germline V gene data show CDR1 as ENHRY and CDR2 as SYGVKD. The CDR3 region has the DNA TGTGCCATCAGTGAACCTACTAGCTACCAAGAGACCCAGTACTTC. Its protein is CAISEPTSYQETQYF.

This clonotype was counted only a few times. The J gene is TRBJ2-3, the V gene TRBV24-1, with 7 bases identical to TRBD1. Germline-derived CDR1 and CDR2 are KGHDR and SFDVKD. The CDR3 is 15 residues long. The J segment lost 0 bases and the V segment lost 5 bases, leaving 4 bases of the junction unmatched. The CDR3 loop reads CATSGDRSSTDTQYF. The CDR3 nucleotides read TGTGCCACCAGTGGGGACAGATCTAGCACAGATACGCAGTATTTT.

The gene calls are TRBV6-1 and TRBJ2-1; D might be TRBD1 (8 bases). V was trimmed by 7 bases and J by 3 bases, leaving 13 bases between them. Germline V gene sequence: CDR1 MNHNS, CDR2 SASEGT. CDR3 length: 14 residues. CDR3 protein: CASTGGTGYNEQFF. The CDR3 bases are TGTGCCAGCACCGGGGGGACAGGCTACAATGAGCAGTTCTTC.

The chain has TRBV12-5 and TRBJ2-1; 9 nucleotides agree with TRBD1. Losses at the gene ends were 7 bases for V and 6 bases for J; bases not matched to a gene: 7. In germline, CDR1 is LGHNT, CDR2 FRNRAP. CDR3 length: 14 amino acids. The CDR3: CASETGDRANEQFF. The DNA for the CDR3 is TGTGCTAGTGAGACTGGGGACAGGGCCAATGAGCAGTTCTTC.

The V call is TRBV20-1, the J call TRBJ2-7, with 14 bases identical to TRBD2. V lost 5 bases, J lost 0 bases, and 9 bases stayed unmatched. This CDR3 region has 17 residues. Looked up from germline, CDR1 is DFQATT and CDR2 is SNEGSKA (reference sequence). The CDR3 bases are TGCAGTGCTCTTGGGACTAGCGGGGGCCCCAGCTCCTACGAGCAGTACTTC. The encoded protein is CSALGTSGGPSSYEQYF.

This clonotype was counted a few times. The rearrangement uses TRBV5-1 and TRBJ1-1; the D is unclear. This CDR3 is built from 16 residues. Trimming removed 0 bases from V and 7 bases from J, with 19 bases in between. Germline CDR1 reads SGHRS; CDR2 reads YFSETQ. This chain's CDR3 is CASSLAAGILRHEAFF. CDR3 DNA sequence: TGCGCCAGCAGCTTGGCCGCCGGAATCCTACGGCATGAAGCTTTCTTT. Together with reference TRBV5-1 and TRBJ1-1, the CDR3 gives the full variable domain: KAGVTQTPRYLIKTRGQQVTLSCSPISGHRSVSWYQQTPGQGLQFLFEYFSETQRNKGNFPGRFSGRQFSNSRSEMNVSTLELGDSALYLCASSLAAGILRHEAFFGQGTRLTVV.

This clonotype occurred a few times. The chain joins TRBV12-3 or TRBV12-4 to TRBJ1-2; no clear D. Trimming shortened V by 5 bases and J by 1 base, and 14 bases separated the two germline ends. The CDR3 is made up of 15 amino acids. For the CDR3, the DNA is TGTGCCAGCAGTCCCCGAGTAGGCCGTAACTATGGCTACACCTTC. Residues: CASSPRVGRNYGYTF.

CDR3: CASSAPTVLVEKLFF. The CDR3 nucleotides read TGTGCCAGCAGCGCCCCGACAGTTTTGGTAGAAAAACTGTTTTTT. This chain links TRBV7-9 with TRBJ1-4; perhaps TRBD1 as D (5 bases). The germline gives CDR1 SEHNR, CDR2 FQNEAQ (reference sequence). Trimming cost V 5 bases and J 8 bases, with 18 bases left between them. CDR3 length: 15 residues.

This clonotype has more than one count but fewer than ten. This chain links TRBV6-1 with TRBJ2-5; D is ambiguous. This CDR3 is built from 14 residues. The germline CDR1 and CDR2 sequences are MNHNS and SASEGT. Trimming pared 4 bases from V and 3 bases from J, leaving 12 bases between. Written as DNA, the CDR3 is TGTGCCAGCAGTGTCGGTCACACGGAAGAGACCCAGTACTTC. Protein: CASSVGHTEETQYF.

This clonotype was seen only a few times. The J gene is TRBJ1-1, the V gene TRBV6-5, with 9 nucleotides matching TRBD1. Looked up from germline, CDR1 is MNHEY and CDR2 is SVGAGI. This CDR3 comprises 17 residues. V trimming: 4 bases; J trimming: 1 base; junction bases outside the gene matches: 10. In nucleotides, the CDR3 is TGTGCCAGCAGTTTATACGGGACAGGGTATGGGAACACTGAAGCTTTCTTT. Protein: CASSLYGTGYGNTEAFF.

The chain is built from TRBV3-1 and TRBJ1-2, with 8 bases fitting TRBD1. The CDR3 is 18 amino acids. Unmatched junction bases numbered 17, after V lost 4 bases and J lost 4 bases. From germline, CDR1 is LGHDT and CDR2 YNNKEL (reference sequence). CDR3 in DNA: TGTGCCAGCAGCCGGCGGGGGACAGGAGTGGATGGGAGCTATGGCTACACCTTC. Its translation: CASSRRGTGVDGSYGYTF.

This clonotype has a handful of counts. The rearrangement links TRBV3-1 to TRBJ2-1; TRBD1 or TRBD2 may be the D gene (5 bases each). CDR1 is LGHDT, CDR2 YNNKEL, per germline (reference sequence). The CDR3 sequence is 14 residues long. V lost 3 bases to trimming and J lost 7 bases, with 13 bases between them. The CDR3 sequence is CASSQPGQRNEQFF. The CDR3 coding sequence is TGTGCCAGCAGCCAGCCGGGGCAAAGGAATGAGCAGTTCTTC.